The clone carrying this T cell receptor (beta chain) came up a few times. Peripheral blood samples of 9 to 10 milliliters were drawn from each donor. No fewer than 7 million PBMCs went into each sample. The data are from a study of blood T cells in healthy people across ages. A second PCR of about 6 to 12 cycles used a sample-barcoded 5' primer and a J-beta primer mix. The template-switch adaptor was a 5' adaptor with 12 random nucleotides. It tagged each cDNA molecule. A minimum of 3 million CDR3-containing paired-end reads was obtained for each sample. TCRdb reprocessed the 5' RACE reads with MiXCR, giving one entry per CDR3 protein. The table lists about 730,000 distinct CDR3 sequences, 40% to 45% of them singletons, with 20% in the top ten. The CDR3 spans 19 residues. In germline, CDR1 is LGHDT, CDR2 YNNKEL (reference sequence). Trimming stripped 1 base from V and 2 bases from J, with 21 bases between.

The sequence was obtained from a woman aged 60-75 years in good health. Sequencing used blood. The chain couples TRBV3-1 to TRBJ2-1, with D perhaps being TRBD1 or TRBD2 (6 bases each). CDR3 sequence reads: CASSQGFGGQLGAYNEQFF. In nucleotides, the CDR3 is TGTGCCAGCAGCCAAGGGTTCGGGGGCCAACTTGGCGCCTACAATGAGCAGTTCTTC.